Listed here are 5 T cell receptor beta chains from one sample, sequenced in a study of blood T cell repertoires in COVID-19. Using immunoSEQ multiplex PCR, the repertoire was profiled, and TCRdb retains in-frame clones only, with some absent. The sample lists a few hundred thousand clones; roughly 80% were seen once. Sequencing was done on a sample of peripheral blood. The receptors were sampled from a human donor with acute or convalescent COVID-19. The donor label of this sample is uncertain.

The genes are TRBV3-1 (or the pseudogene TRBV3-2) and TRBJ2-3, with D maybe TRBD1 (5 bases). The germline CDR1 and CDR2 sequences are LGHDT and YNNKEL (reference sequence). This CDR3 is 16 amino acids long. V shed 4 bases and J shed 0 bases, with 14 bases lying between them. The CDR3 region is CASSLRQTTSTDTQYF. The CDR3 DNA sequence: TGTGCCAGCAGCCTTAGACAGACAACTAGCACAGATACGCAGTATTTT.

This chain connects TRBV18 to TRBJ1-2, with D tentatively TRBD1 (6 bases). V dropped 2 bases and J dropped 4 bases, with 11 bases sitting between them. The CDR3 spans 14 residues. CDR1 and CDR2 (germline): KGHSH, LQKENI. The CDR3 protein is CASSPNRESYGYTF. For the CDR3, the DNA is TGTGCCAGCTCACCAAACAGGGAGAGCTATGGCTACACCTTC.

V and J are TRBV6-6 and TRBJ1-1; D remains unclear. From germline, CDR1 is MNHNY and CDR2 SVGAGI (reference sequence). This CDR3 spans 14 amino acids. V dropped 2 bases and J dropped 4 bases, with 11 bases sitting between them. CDR3 nucleotides: TGTGCCAGCAGTTACCTTTTGCCGGGCACTGAAGCTTTCTTT. Its protein is CASSYLLPGTEAFF.

This clone was observed at least ten times. The rearrangement links TRBV4-2 to TRBJ2-1, with TRBD2 identical over 9 bases. The CDR3 contains 16 residues. V lost 6 bases and J lost 8; bases outside the gene matches: 14. Germline CDR1 LGHNA, CDR2 YNFKEQ. The CDR3 sequence: CASSPTIAGGPDEQFF. As DNA, the CDR3 is TGTGCCAGCAGTCCCACGATCGCGGGGGGGCCGGATGAGCAGTTCTTC.

The chain couples TRBV6-5 to TRBJ2-1; TRBD1 agrees at 9 bases. Germline CDR1 reads MNHEY; CDR2 reads SVGAGI. J lost 4 bases, V lost 2 bases, and 6 bases had no gene match. The CDR3 covers 16 residues. CDR3 bases: TGTGCCAGCAGTTACCGTGGGACAGGGTCTTACAATGAGCAGTTCTTC. It encodes CASSYRGTGSYNEQFF.